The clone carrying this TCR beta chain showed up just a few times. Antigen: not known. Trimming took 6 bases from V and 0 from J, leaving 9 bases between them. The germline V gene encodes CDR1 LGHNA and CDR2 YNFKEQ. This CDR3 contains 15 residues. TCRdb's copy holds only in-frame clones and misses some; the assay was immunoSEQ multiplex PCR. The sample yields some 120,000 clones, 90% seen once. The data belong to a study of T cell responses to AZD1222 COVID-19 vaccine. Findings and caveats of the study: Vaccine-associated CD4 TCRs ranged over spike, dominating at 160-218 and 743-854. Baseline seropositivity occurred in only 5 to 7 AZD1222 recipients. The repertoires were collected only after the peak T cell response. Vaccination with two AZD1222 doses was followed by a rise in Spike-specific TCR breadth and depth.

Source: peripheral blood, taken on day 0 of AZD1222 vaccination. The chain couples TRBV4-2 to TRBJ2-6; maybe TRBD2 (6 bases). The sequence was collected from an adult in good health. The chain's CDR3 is CASREGYSGANVLTF. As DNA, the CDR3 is TGTGCCAGCAGGGAGGGATACTCTGGGGCCAACGTCCTGACTTTC.